The count of the clone carrying this TCR beta chain is one. Its matching antigen is unknown. Time point indicated: after neoadjuvant nivolumab, at surgical resection. The data were taken from a study of neoadjuvant anti-PD-1 for oral cavity cancer. After removal of 4 bases from V and 2 bases from J, the junction contained 8 bases not matched to a gene. Germline V gene lookup returns CDR1 SGHVS and CDR2 FQNEAQ. The CDR3 is made up of 16 amino acids. Six replicates per PBMC sample, mostly from 480 ng of genomic DNA. Clones were read by immunoSEQ multiplex PCR, and TCRdb kept only the in-frame ones, dropping some. The sample has some 15,000 clones; 60% to 85% are singletons. Whole-study findings and limits: Higher pretreatment Treg/Th17 ratios tracked higher pretreatment blood clonality.

The sequences come from PBMCs, collected after nivolumab (anti-PD-1) treatment. This clonotype was obtained from a person aged 35-79 years with oral cavity squamous cell carcinoma. The chain carries TRBV7-8 and TRBJ2-7; 10 nucleotides match TRBD1. As DNA, the CDR3 is TGTGCCAGCAGCTCCCCGGGACAGGGGACAGCCTACGAGCAGTACTTC. Translating it yields CASSSPGQGTAYEQYF.